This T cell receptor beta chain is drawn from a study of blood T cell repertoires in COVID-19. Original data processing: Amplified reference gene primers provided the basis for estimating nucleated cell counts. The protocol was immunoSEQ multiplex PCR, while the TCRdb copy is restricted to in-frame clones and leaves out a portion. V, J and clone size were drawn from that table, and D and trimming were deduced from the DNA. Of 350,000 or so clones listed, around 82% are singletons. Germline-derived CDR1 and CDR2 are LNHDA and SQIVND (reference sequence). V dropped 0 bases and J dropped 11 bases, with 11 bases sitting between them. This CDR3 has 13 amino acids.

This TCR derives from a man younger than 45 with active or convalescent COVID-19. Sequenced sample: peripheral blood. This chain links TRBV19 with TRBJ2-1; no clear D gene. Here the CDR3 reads CASSIDRSAQQFF. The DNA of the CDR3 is TGTGCCAGTAGTATAGATCGAAGCGCTCAGCAGTTCTTC.